This T cell receptor beta chain was identified during a study of blood T cell repertoires in COVID-19. As for the study in general: T cells, B-cell-depleted T cells, or PBMCs supplied cDNA or gDNA.

After removal of 4 bases from V and 0 bases from J, the junction contained 4 bases not matched to a gene. This CDR3 has 15 amino acids. Germline-derived CDR1 and CDR2 are SGHRS and YFSETQ. Assay used: immunoSEQ multiplex PCR; TCRdb lists only in-frame clones, some missing. The sample records over 60,000 clones, roughly 90% being singletons. This receptor was taken from a woman aged 80 or over with active or convalescent COVID-19. J is TRBJ1-3 and V is TRBV5-1; TRBD1 matches at 7 bases. Sample: peripheral blood. CDR3 in amino acids: CASSATGLSGNTIYF. For the CDR3, the DNA is TGCGCCAGCAGCGCGACAGGGCTCTCTGGAAACACCATATATTTT.